One sample yielded the 15 T cell receptor beta chains listed below, sequenced in a study of cytomegalovirus exposure and HLA in healthy donors. In the PCR, 60 Vbeta and 13 Jbeta primers were used. Assay: immunoSEQ multiplex PCR; the TCRdb copy retains only in-frame clones and omits some. The repertoire holds about 200,000 clones, 80% to 85% seen once, with approximately 0.99% in the top ten. Material: PBMCs. These receptor sequences come from a woman in her thirties or forties in good health and CMV-seronegative.

The rearrangement joins TRBV6-1 to TRBJ1-2, with 8 nucleotides matching TRBD1. The CDR3 has 15 amino acids. With V trimmed by 0 bases and J by 2 bases, 2 bases remained unmatched. Germline V gene data show CDR1 as MNHNS and CDR2 as SASEGT. CDR3 sequence reads: CASSEARTGNYGYTF. The CDR3 DNA reads as TGTGCCAGCAGTGAAGCGAGGACAGGGAACTATGGCTACACCTTC.

The rearrangement joins TRBV19 to TRBJ1-1; 8 nucleotides match TRBD1. Germline values: CDR1 LNHDA, CDR2 SQIVND (reference sequence). The CDR3 runs to 12 residues. Trimming took 8 bases from V and 7 from J; bases not matched to a gene: 6. The CDR3 sequence is CASGDRGIEAFF. The CDR3 DNA follows: TGTGCCAGTGGTGACAGGGGCATTGAAGCTTTCTTT.

The rearrangement links TRBV6-1 to TRBJ1-4; D might be TRBD1 (6 bases). Germline V gene sequence: CDR1 MNHNS, CDR2 SASEGT. The CDR3 has 15 amino acids. Trimming took off 3 bases at V and 8 bases at J, with 16 bases between the two ends. The CDR3: CASSDGYRVNEKLFF. CDR3 DNA sequence: TGTGCCAGCAGTGATGGATACAGGGTTAACGAAAAACTGTTTTTT.

The V and J genes are TRBV6-5 and TRBJ2-1, with 7 bases lining up with TRBD2. CDR3 length equals 16 residues. From germline, CDR1 is MNHEY and CDR2 SVGAGI. Unmatched junction bases numbered 11, after V lost 2 bases and J lost 7 bases. The CDR3 sequence: CASSYDGGGLINEQFF. CDR3 bases: TGTGCCAGCAGTTACGACGGGGGAGGGCTTATAAATGAGCAGTTCTTC.

CDR3 protein: CASSTTTGATGELFF. For the CDR3, the DNA is TGTGCCAGTAGTACGACTACAGGGGCCACCGGGGAGCTGTTTTTT. The chain carries TRBV19 and TRBJ2-2, with 7 bases matching TRBD1. Germline V gene lookup returns CDR1 LNHDA and CDR2 SQIVND (reference sequence). The CDR3 is made up of 15 amino acids. Germline trimming cut 4 bases from V and 4 bases from J; bases unmatched to any gene: 6.

The chain is built from TRBV19 and TRBJ2-3, with D possibly being TRBD2 (6 bases). V lost 8 bases and J lost 4, with 16 bases in between. This CDR3 spans 14 amino acids. Germline V gene data show CDR1 as LNHDA and CDR2 as SQIVND (reference sequence). CDR3 nucleotide sequence: TGTGCCAGTTCCCTGTGGGGGAGGCCAGATACGCAGTATTTT. Encoded protein: CASSLWGRPDTQYF.

The V call is TRBV7-8, the J call TRBJ2-1; 7 bases line up with TRBD2. The CDR3 length is 17 residues. Trimming cost V 0 bases and J 4 bases; bases outside gene matches: 9. CDR1 SGHVS and CDR2 FQNEAQ come from the germline V gene. The CDR3 here is CASSLASISGTYNEQFF. CDR3 DNA sequence: TGTGCCAGCAGCTTAGCGTCAATAAGCGGGACGTACAATGAGCAGTTCTTC.

This sequence joins TRBV2 and TRBJ1-2; TRBD1 aligns across 11 bases. The CDR3 is 16 amino acids. From germline, CDR1 is SNHLY and CDR2 FYNNEI. The ends lost 6 bases at V and 3 bases at J; junction bases unmatched: 9. This CDR3 reads CASSYSPGQGDYGYTF. The DNA of the CDR3 is TGTGCCAGCAGCTACTCCCCGGGACAGGGGGACTATGGCTACACCTTC.

The chain is built from TRBV5-1 and TRBJ2-3; tentatively, D is TRBD2 (6 bases). Germline CDR1 is SGHRS and CDR2 is YFSETQ. CDR3 length equals 17 residues. Trimming pared 3 bases from V and 4 bases from J, leaving 21 bases between. CDR3 residues: CASSSNFLADRADTQYF. As DNA, the CDR3 is TGCGCCAGCAGCTCGAACTTTTTAGCGGACCGTGCAGATACGCAGTATTTT.

For the CDR3, the DNA is TGTGCCAGCAGCTCTGAGCGACAGGGTGGAACTGAAGCTTTCTTT. This translates into CASSSERQGGTEAFF. The rearrangement joins TRBV5-4 to TRBJ1-1, with TRBD1 matching over 7 bases. The CDR3 covers 15 residues. Germline lookup yields CDR1 SGHNT and CDR2 YYREEE (reference sequence). V trimming: 3 bases; J trimming: 5 bases; junction bases outside the gene matches: 10.

The rearrangement uses TRBV2 and TRBJ2-1, with a possible D match to TRBD1 (7 bases). V lost 5 bases to trimming and J lost 8 bases, with 19 bases between them. This CDR3 region has 15 residues. Germline V gene lookup returns CDR1 SNHLY and CDR2 FYNNEI. CDR3 bases: TGTGCCAGCAGTCCGGACAGGACTACCCTGTATGAGCAGTTCTTC. As protein: CASSPDRTTLYEQFF.

The chain recombines TRBV5-1 with TRBJ2-1; TRBD2 matches at 10 bases. The CDR3 is 18 residues long. V trimming: 1 base; J trimming: 4 bases; junction bases outside the gene matches: 11. Germline V lookup: CDR1 SGHRS, CDR2 YFSETQ. The CDR3 nucleotides are TGCGCCAGCAGCTTGAGGGCGGTAGCGGGAGGTCCTTACAATGAGCAGTTCTTC. Residues: CASSLRAVAGGPYNEQFF.

This clone turned up a few times. This chain joins TRBV11-2 and TRBJ2-3, with D perhaps TRBD1 (6 bases). CDR1 is SGHAT, CDR2 FQNNGV, per germline. Trimming shortened V by 1 base and J by 4 bases, and 15 bases separated the two germline ends. The CDR3 runs 16 residues. The CDR3 spells CASSLGAGVEADTQYF. The CDR3 DNA sequence: TGTGCCAGCAGCTTAGGTGCAGGGGTCGAGGCAGATACGCAGTATTTT. Filled out from reference TRBV11-2 and TRBJ2-3, the complete variable domain reads EAGVAQSPRYKIIEKRQSVAFWCNPISGHATLYWYQQILGQGPKLLIQFQNNGVVDDSQLPKDRFSAERLKGVDSTLKIQPAKLEDSAVYLCASSLGAGVEADTQYFGPGTRLTVL.

The chain combines TRBV19 with TRBJ2-1; 12 bases line up with TRBD2. Germline trimming cut 4 bases from V and 10 bases from J; bases unmatched to any gene: 2. Germline V gene lookup returns CDR1 LNHDA and CDR2 SQIVND (reference sequence). The CDR3 has 13 amino acids. The CDR3 DNA reads TGTGCCAGTAGTACTACTAGCGGGAGGGAGCAGTTCTTC. Translated, it gives CASSTTSGREQFF. The complete variable domain, with remaining parts taken from reference TRBV19 and TRBJ2-1, reads DGGITQSPKYLFRKEGQNVTLSCEQNLNHDAMYWYRQDPGQGLRLIYYSQIVNDFQKGDIAEGYSVSREKKESFPLTVTSAQKNPTAFYLCASSTTSGREQFFGPGTRLTVL.

This clone came up once. This sequence joins TRBV5-1 and TRBJ2-2, with D perhaps TRBD2 (5 bases). Trimming cost V 5 bases and J 1 base, with 12 bases left between them. The CDR3 has 15 amino acids. Germline CDR1 SGHRS, CDR2 YFSETQ. CDR3 sequence: CASRILSGNTGELFF. The CDR3 region has the DNA TGCGCCAGCAGAATATTGAGCGGGAACACCGGGGAGCTGTTTTTT.